This T cell receptor beta chain came from a study of T cell changes during pregnancy in multiple sclerosis. Using immunoSEQ multiplex PCR, the repertoire was profiled, and TCRdb retains in-frame clones only, with some absent. The top ten clones hold about 3.1% of a sample with roughly 100,000 clones, more than 90% of them seen once. The CDR3 has 16 amino acids. Germline CDR1 is MDHEN and CDR2 is SYDVKM. Trimming pared 5 bases from V and 7 bases from J, leaving 21 bases between. The sample in question was peripheral blood, obtained in the second trimester of pregnancy. This rearrangement joins TRBV28 to TRBJ1-5, with TRBD1 as a possible D gene (6 bases). The receptor was isolated from a female donor with multiple sclerosis, enrolled in a pregnancy study. The CDR3: CASSARPGQGIQPQHF. The DNA for the CDR3 is TGTGCCAGCAGTGCCCGCCCCGGGCAGGGGATCCAGCCCCAGCATTTT.